The clone carrying this T cell receptor (beta chain) was detected many times. The antigen remains undetermined. Each TCR beta library was made by quantitative 5'-RACE that incorporated molecular barcodes. TCRdb redid the calling of the 5' RACE reads with MiXCR, one entry per CDR3 protein. The sample records around 330,000 distinct CDR3 sequences, 11% being singletons. The CDR3 runs 16 residues. Germline V gene lookup returns CDR1 MNHNS and CDR2 SASEGT. V dropped 7 bases and J dropped 4; count of bases not matched to a gene: 14. The data were taken from a study of CD8 T cells in ankylosing spondylitis. Study-wide results and limits: The disease-linked clones had a CD8+ phenotype and low blood frequencies. Seemingly characteristic of ankylosing spondylitis blood was a TCR beta motif consisting of eight highly homologous variants.

The V gene is TRBV6-1, the J gene TRBJ2-7; 9 nucleotides align to TRBD2. Sequenced input: blood, either unsorted or a sorted T cell fraction (not recorded which). This TCR derives from a female donor with ankylosing spondylitis or in good health (not recorded which). CDR3 sequence: CASNGVAGEGPYEQYF. In DNA, the CDR3 is TGTGCCAGCAATGGGGTAGCGGGAGAAGGTCCGTACGAGCAGTACTTC.